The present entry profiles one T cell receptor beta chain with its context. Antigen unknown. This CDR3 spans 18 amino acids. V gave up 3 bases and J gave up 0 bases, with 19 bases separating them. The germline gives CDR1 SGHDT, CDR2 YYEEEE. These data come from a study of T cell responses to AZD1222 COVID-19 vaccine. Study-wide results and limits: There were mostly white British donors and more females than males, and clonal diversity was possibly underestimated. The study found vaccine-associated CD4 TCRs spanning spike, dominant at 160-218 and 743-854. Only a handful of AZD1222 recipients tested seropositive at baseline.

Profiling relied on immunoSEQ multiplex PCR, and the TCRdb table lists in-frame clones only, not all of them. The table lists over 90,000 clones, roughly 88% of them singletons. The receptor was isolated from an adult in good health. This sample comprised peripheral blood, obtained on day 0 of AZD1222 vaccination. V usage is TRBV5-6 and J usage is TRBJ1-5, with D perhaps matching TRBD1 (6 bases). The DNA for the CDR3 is TGTGCCAGCAGCTCTAGCGTAGGGGGGATTGATAGCAATCAGCCCCAGCATTTT. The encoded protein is CASSSSVGGIDSNQPQHF.